A single sample gave rise to the 8 T cell receptor beta chains below, sequenced in a study of T-cell reconstitution after alpha-beta-depleted transplantation in children listed by TCRdb under 2016. Library preparation employed PCR. The sequencer listed for this sample is Illumina HiSeq 2500. TCR library preparation used molecular barcoding, with unique molecular identifiers applied to normalize quantification of the TCRbeta repertoire. TCRdb applied fastp at Q25 and MiXCR to the public reads, then kept only in-frame beta chains. When rows share a CDR3 protein, they turn into one entry using the most common DNA and genes. The sample table shows 350,000 to 500,000 distinct CDR3 sequences, and roughly two fifths are seen once. Under 35% of the sample is taken by the ten largest. The treatment or condition label, read with the paper, signifies: allogeneic hematopoietic cell transplantation with graft depleted of TCRalphabeta T cells and CD19 B cells.

The sequences come from PBMCs, collected before TCRalphabeta/CD19-depleted stem cell transplant. Source of these receptors: a girl aged 2-9 years with aplastic anemia, due to receive a stem cell transplant.

This sequence joins TRBV2 and TRBJ2-7; 7 nucleotides agree with TRBD1. This CDR3 is built from 17 residues. The junction had 10 bases not matched to a gene; V was cut back by 2 bases and J by 0 bases. CDR1 and CDR2 from the germline V gene are SNHLY and FYNNEI. The CDR3 region is CASSERGRGSISYEQYF. The DNA for the CDR3 is TGTGCCAGCAGTGAAAGGGGGCGCGGTAGTATCTCCTACGAGCAGTACTTC.

Concerning this clonotype: Germline and junction disagree at one end, which may indicate a read error. The CDR3 is CTISRTSGTGRNGDTQYF. CDR3 nucleotide sequence: TGTACCATCAGCCGGACTAGCGGGACAGGAAGAAATGGAGATACGCAGTATTTT. The V gene is TRBV10-3, the J gene TRBJ2-3, with TRBD2 matching 12 bases. This CDR3 is built from 18 residues. In germline, CDR1 is ENHRY, CDR2 SYGVKD.

The CDR3 reads CASSRSGTTNEKLFF. For the CDR3, the DNA is TGTGCCAGCAGCCGATCAGGAACAACTAATGAAAAACTGTTTTTT. The rearrangement links TRBV5-5 to TRBJ1-4, with unresolved D. The germline V and J ends were trimmed by 4 bases and 0 bases, with 10 bases remaining between them. The V gene's germline CDR1 is SGHKS and CDR2 YYEKEE (reference sequence). The CDR3 totals 15 residues.

V is TRBV2 and J is TRBJ1-1; 8 nucleotides line up with TRBD1. V shed 6 bases, J shed 5 bases, and the junction held 8 bases outside the gene matches. Looked up from germline, CDR1 is SNHLY and CDR2 is FYNNEI. This CDR3 has 14 amino acids. The CDR3 region is CASRSQGATTEAFF. DNA of the CDR3: TGTGCCAGCAGGTCCCAGGGGGCTACTACTGAAGCTTTCTTT.

This clonotype came up many times. The chain links TRBV4-1 to TRBJ2-2, with 8 nucleotides matching TRBD1. With 2 bases clipped from V and 0 bases from J, the junction kept 5 bases outside the gene matches. The germline V gene has CDR1 MGHRA and CDR2 YSYEKL. CDR3 length: 17 amino acids. CDR3 DNA: TGCGCCAGCAGCCAACCACAGGGGGACGCGAACACCGGGGAGCTGTTTTTT. It is translated as CASSQPQGDANTGELFF.

Only a few counts were recorded for this clonotype. The CDR3 DNA reads TGTGCCAGTACCGAGAAGGGACTAGCGGGAGTGGGAGAGACCCAGTACTTC. Protein product: CASTEKGLAGVGETQYF. The rearrangement links TRBV19 to TRBJ2-5, with 14 bases that match TRBD2. Germline CDR1 LNHDA, CDR2 SQIVND (reference sequence). This CDR3 spans 17 amino acids. The V gene end was trimmed by 7 bases and the J gene end by 4 bases; junction bases not matched to a gene: 11.

This clonotype has ten or more counts. CDR3 sequence (DNA): TGTGCCAGCAGTCTTCTGGGGACAGGGGAAGGGGAGCAGTACTTC. It encodes CASSLLGTGEGEQYF. The chain couples TRBV2 to TRBJ2-7; 10 nucleotides align to TRBD1. The V and J ends lost 5 bases and 7 bases, in that order; junction bases with no gene match: 11. The CDR3 totals 15 residues. CDR1 and CDR2 (germline): SNHLY, FYNNEI. Filled out from reference TRBV2 and TRBJ2-7, the complete variable domain reads EPEVTQTPSHQVTQMGQEVILRCVPISNHLYFYWYRQILGQKVEFLVSFYNNEISEKSEIFDDQFSVERPDGSNFTLKIRSTKLEDSAMYFCASSLLGTGEGEQYFGPGTRLTVT.

This clonotype was counted at least ten times. The chain recombines TRBV28 with TRBJ2-1; 7 bases are a match to TRBD2. V gave up 3 bases and J gave up 6 bases; unmatched junction bases: 2. The V gene's germline CDR1 is MDHEN and CDR2 SYDVKM. This CDR3 contains 13 residues. The CDR3 is CASSFSGGNEQFF. The CDR3, as DNA: TGTGCCAGCAGTTTCTCGGGGGGCAATGAGCAGTTCTTC.